This is a list of T cell receptor beta chains from one sample in a study of blood T cells in healthy people across ages. TCRdb called the 5' RACE reads again in MiXCR, with one record for every CDR3 protein. The sample has almost 300,000 distinct CDR3 sequences, 25% to 30% seen once. Sequencing input: blood. The receptors originated from a woman in her 70s in good health. Both conserved end residues are part of each CDR3. The D gene is left open where the match is weak. Part of the rows lack a size; the others show once, few, many or a class for expanded clones.

CASSFTLGYQGPDTQYF,TGTGCCAGCAGCTTCACCCTGGGGTACCAGGGCCCAGATACGCAGTATTTT,NA,TRBV13,17,TRBJ2-3,many
CASRPVPGQGMNTEAFF,TGTGCCAGCAGACCAGTCCCGGGACAGGGGATGAACACTGAAGCTTTCTTT,TRBD1,TRBV12-3/TRBV12-4,17,TRBJ1-1,few
CASSASSDHTDTQYF,TGCGCCAGCAGCGCATCTAGCGATCACACAGATACGCAGTATTTT,NA,TRBV5-1,15,TRBJ2-3,NA
CSAREPSRLEAQYF,TGCAGTGCTAGAGAGCCGTCCCGGCTAGAGGCCCAGTACTTC,NA,TRBV20-1,14,TRBJ2-5,NA
CASGRLGLRGADTQYF,TGTGCCAGCGGTCGCCTTGGACTCCGTGGCGCAGATACGCAGTATTTT,NA,TRBV2,16,TRBJ2-3,NA
CASSPGGYNEQFF,TGTGCCAGCAGTCCCGGCGGTTACAATGAGCAGTTCTTC,NA,TRBV6-2/TRBV6-3,13,TRBJ2-1,NA
CASLRAGANVLTF,TGTGCCAGCCTCCGGGCTGGGGCCAACGTCCTGACTTTC,NA,TRBV28,13,TRBJ2-6,NA
CASSAEGSVTEAFF,TGTGCCAGCAGCGCCGAGGGGTCGGTCACTGAAGCTTTCTTT,NA,TRBV7-9,14,TRBJ1-1,NA
CASSPGTANTGELFF,TGCGCCAGCAGCCCCGGGACCGCGAACACCGGGGAGCTGTTTTTT,NA,TRBV5-1,15,TRBJ2-2,NA
CASSHPGPYEQYF,TGTGCCAGCAGCCATCCAGGCCCCTACGAGCAGTACTTC,NA,TRBV7-9,13,TRBJ2-7,few
CASSADSGTEAFF,TGTGCCAGCAGTGCGGACAGTGGTACTGAAGCTTTCTTT,NA,TRBV2,13,TRBJ1-1,NA
CASSQGYWVGANVLTF,TGTGCCAGCAGCCAAGGCTACTGGGTAGGGGCCAACGTCCTGACTTTC,NA,TRBV3-1,16,TRBJ2-6,few
CASSPRTGDLSEQFF,TGCGCCAGCAGCCCCAGGACAGGGGATCTCTCTGAGCAGTTCTTC,TRBD1,TRBV5-1,15,TRBJ2-1,NA
CASSLTRGTIYF,TGTGCCAGCAGCTTGACCCGAGGGACCATATATTTT,NA,TRBV7-2,12,TRBJ1-3,NA
CASSSHTTNEKLFF,TGTGCCAGCAGTTCCCATACAACTAATGAAAAACTGTTTTTT,NA,TRBV28,14,TRBJ1-4,many
CSARGQGANIQYF,TGCAGTGCTAGGGGACAGGGGGCAAACATTCAGTACTTC,TRBD1,TRBV20-1,13,TRBJ2-4,NA
CASLGDTTNEKLFF,TGTGCCAGCTTGGGAGACACAACTAATGAAAAACTGTTTTTT,NA,TRBV18,14,TRBJ1-4,once
CASSPTGKNQPQHF,TGTGCCAGCAGCCCCACAGGGAAAAATCAGCCCCAGCATTTT,NA,TRBV7-2,14,TRBJ1-5,few
CVSSGGVVTRNYGYTF,TGTGTCAGCAGCGGGGGGGTTGTGACTAGGAATTATGGCTACACCTTC,NA,TRBV9,16,TRBJ1-2,NA